The rows below give T cell receptor beta chains drawn from one sample of a study of response to subunit inactivated influenza vaccine. TCRdb re-derived calls from the RT-PCR reads in MiXCR, one entry per CDR3 protein. The sample consists of fewer than 700,000 distinct CDR3 sequences, 13% of them appearing once. Sequenced here: PBMCs from blood, sampled 40 to 50 days after vaccination. These receptors all come from a man in his fifties who received an inactivated influenza vaccine. The CDR3 runs from the conserved cysteine through the conserved F or W. A D gene is named only where the DNA matches it firmly. Clone size is not always given. Where it is, it says once, few, many or a class for expanded clones.

CDR3 DNA,CDR3 protein,V gene,J gene,CDR3 length,clone size,D gene
TGTGCCAGCAGCCTGGGGGCGCTGAGTGAAGCTTTCTTT,CASSLGALSEAFF,TRBV6-2/TRBV6-3,TRBJ1-1,13,-,-
TGTGCCAGCAGCCAAGAGGACCGGGACGGTCGGCAAGAGACCCAGTACTTC,CASSQEDRDGRQETQYF,TRBV3-1,TRBJ2-5,17,few,-
TGTGCCAGCAGTTACGGGGACTCTGGGGCCAACGTCCTGACTTTC,CASSYGDSGANVLTF,TRBV6-5,TRBJ2-6,15,few,-
TGCAGTGCTAACAGGGGGCACAATGGGCAGTTCTTC,CSANRGHNGQFF,TRBV20-1,TRBJ2-1,12,-,TRBD1
TGCAGTGCTAGAGATTTCGGGGTCGCGGGCAATGAGCAGTTCTTC,CSARDFGVAGNEQFF,TRBV20-1,TRBJ2-1,15,-,-
TGTGCCAGTAGTACACAGGGATCTAGCACAGATACGCAGTATTTT,CASSTQGSSTDTQYF,TRBV19,TRBJ2-3,15,few,-
TGTGCCATCAGAGAAGGGCTGAACACCGGGGAGCTGTTTTTT,CAIREGLNTGELFF,TRBV10-3,TRBJ2-2,14,-,-
TGCAGTGCCTCCCGAGGAGTGCTAGCCAAAAACATTCAGTACTTC,CSASRGVLAKNIQYF,TRBV20-1,TRBJ2-4,15,few,-
TGTGCCAGCAGTTTTGGACAGGGCATTAGCAATCAGCCCCAGCATTTT,CASSFGQGISNQPQHF,TRBV12-3/TRBV12-4,TRBJ1-5,16,many,TRBD1
TGTGCCAGCAGCCTCCGCCGCGGGGCCGGGATCAACAATGAGCAGTTCTTC,CASSLRRGAGINNEQFF,TRBV7-2,TRBJ2-1,17,-,-
TGCAGTGCGACGGCCGGGACAGGGGCCTACGAGCAGTACTTC,CSATAGTGAYEQYF,TRBV20-1,TRBJ2-7,14,few,TRBD1
TGTGCCAGCCGGGACGGCTCCTTCCAAGAGACCCAGTACTTC,CASRDGSFQETQYF,TRBV6-1,TRBJ2-5,14,-,-
TGTGCCAGCAGCTTAACTCCGGTAGCCGCCGGGGAGCTGTTTTTT,CASSLTPVAAGELFF,TRBV7-3,TRBJ2-2,15,-,-
TGTGCCAGCAGCCAAGATGTGGGACAGGGGGCAGGGTACGAGCAGTACTTC,CASSQDVGQGAGYEQYF,TRBV4-2,TRBJ2-7,17,few,TRBD1
TGTGCCAGCAGTTACTCCCCAGGGAGTCCCTACAATGAGCAGTTCTTC,CASSYSPGSPYNEQFF,TRBV6-2/TRBV6-3,TRBJ2-1,16,-,-
TGTGCCAGCAGCTTGCCCGCTCCGGGACCTCCGGGCTACACCTTC,CASSLPAPGPPGYTF,TRBV5-5,TRBJ1-2,15,-,-
TGTGCCAGCACCGAGGGGGACAGAAACACCGGGGAGCTGTTTTTT,CASTEGDRNTGELFF,TRBV12-3/TRBV12-4,TRBJ2-2,15,few,TRBD1
TGCAGCGTTGAAATTGCTGGGACAGGGACCTACAATGAGCAGTTCTTC,CSVEIAGTGTYNEQFF,TRBV29-1,TRBJ2-1,16,-,TRBD1
TGTGCCAGCAGCCCGGGGAGGGGCCGTGCAGTTGAAGCTTTCTTT,CASSPGRGRAVEAFF,TRBV11-3,TRBJ1-1,15,once,-
TGTGCCACCAGCAGTTGGGGGAACAGAAACTCCTACGAGCAGTACTTC,CATSSWGNRNSYEQYF,TRBV15,TRBJ2-7,16,few,-